The clone carrying this T cell receptor (beta chain) was seen only once. Up to 2 weeks before entering the study, exposed participants had met a COVID-19 case. Produced via immunoSEQ multiplex PCR; TCRdb's table is partial and in-frame only. Here the sample spans approximately 150,000 clones, approximately 83% being singletons. This sample stems from a study of blood T cell repertoires in COVID-19. The wider study: Samples representing acute and convalescent COVID-19 were sourced from the United States, Italy and Spain.

Trimming took 4 bases from V and 8 from J; bases not matched to a gene: 6. Germline CDR1 reads LNHDA; CDR2 reads SQIVND (reference sequence). The CDR3 is made up of 15 amino acids. Material: PBMCs or T cells enriched from blood (not recorded which). This chain uses TRBV19 with TRBJ1-6, with 9 nucleotides matching TRBD1. The source of this sequence is a man aged 70-80 years who had been exposed to COVID-19. The CDR3 protein is CASSTPGQGHSPLHF. The DNA for the CDR3 is TGTGCCAGTAGTACTCCGGGACAGGGCCATTCACCCCTCCACTTT.